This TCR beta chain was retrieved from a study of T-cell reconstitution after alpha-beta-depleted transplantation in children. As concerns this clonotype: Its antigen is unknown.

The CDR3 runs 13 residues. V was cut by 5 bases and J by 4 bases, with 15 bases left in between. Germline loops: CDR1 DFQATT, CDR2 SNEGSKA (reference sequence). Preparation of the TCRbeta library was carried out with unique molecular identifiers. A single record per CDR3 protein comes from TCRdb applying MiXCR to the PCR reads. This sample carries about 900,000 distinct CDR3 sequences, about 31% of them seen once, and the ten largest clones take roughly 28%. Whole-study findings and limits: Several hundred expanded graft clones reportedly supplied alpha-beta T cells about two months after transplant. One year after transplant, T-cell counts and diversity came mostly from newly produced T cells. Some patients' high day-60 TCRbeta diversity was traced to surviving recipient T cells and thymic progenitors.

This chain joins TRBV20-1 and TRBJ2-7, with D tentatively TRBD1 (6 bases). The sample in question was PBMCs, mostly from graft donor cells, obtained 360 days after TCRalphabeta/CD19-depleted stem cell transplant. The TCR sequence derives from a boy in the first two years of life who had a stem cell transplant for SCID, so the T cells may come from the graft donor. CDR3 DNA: TGCAGTGCTTCCGGGACACTAAAGTACGAGCAGTACTTC. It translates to CSASGTLKYEQYF.